These 6 T cell receptor beta chains came from one sample sequenced in a study of CXCR3-negative and CXCR3-positive naive CD8 T cells. Study results and limitations: When CXCR3-positive naive cells were set against CXCR3-negative naive cells, the former had more hydrophobic TRB CDR3s.

These receptors' targets are unknown. Researchers prepared the TRB cDNA libraries using 5' RACE with UMI labels. TCRdb reanalyzed the 5' RACE reads and collapses them to one entry per CDR3 protein, without DNA. This sample's clone table lists about 110,000 distinct CDR3 sequences. The material sequenced was naive CXCR3+ CD8+ T cells from blood. As to subset: CD45RO-CCR7+CD27+CD95- naive CD8+ T cells expressing CXCR3 (TNR3+). Receptors originate from a human donor in good health. Some clones in this sample may be carry-over from other donors' samples.

J is TRBJ2-1 and V is TRBV6-5. This CDR3 is built from 12 residues. Per the germline V gene, CDR1 is MNHEY and CDR2 is SVGAGI. The chain's CDR3 is CASSSQPNEQFF.

The genes are TRBV4-2 and TRBJ2-7. Germline values: CDR1 LGHNA, CDR2 YNFKEQ. The CDR3 spans 14 residues. This chain's CDR3 is CASSQGPVSYEQYF.

The chain is built from TRBV7-9 and TRBJ2-7. Germline V lookup: CDR1 SEHNR, CDR2 FQNEAQ (reference sequence). The CDR3 contains 14 residues. CDR3 protein: CASSPRGAAYEQYF. The whole variable domain, remainder taken from reference TRBV7-9 and TRBJ2-7, is DTGVSQNPRHKITKRGQNVTFRCDPISEHNRLYWYRQTLGQGPEFLTYFQNEAQLEKSRLLSDRFSAERPKGSFSTLEIQRTEQGDSAMYLCASSPRGAAYEQYFGPGTRLTVT.

The rearrangement joins TRBV2 to TRBJ2-1; TCRdb designates TRBD1, a call that cannot be tested without DNA. The CDR3 runs to 14 residues. The V gene's germline CDR1 is SNHLY and CDR2 FYNNEI. CDR3 region: CASRTGDYPGEQFF.

The V gene is TRBV12-3 or TRBV12-4, the J gene TRBJ2-1; lacking DNA, the TRBD2 call made by TCRdb goes unchecked. The CDR3 extends over 14 amino acids. CDR3 in amino acids: CASSPGLAATEQFF.

The gene calls are TRBV7-3 and TRBJ2-7; TCRdb reports TRBD1, a call that lacks DNA to check it against. CDR3 length equals 14 residues. The germline V gene encodes CDR1 SGHTA and CDR2 FQGTGA. CDR3 residues: CASQPRQGPHEQYF.